The 14 T cell receptor beta chains in this list originate from one sample, sequenced in a study of cytomegalovirus exposure and HLA in healthy donors. The PCR ran on 60 Vbeta and 13 Jbeta primers. TCRdb keeps only in-frame clones here, not all; method: immunoSEQ multiplex PCR. The repertoire holds 85,000 to 120,000 clones, approximately 71% seen once, with roughly 9.1% in the top ten. The sample consisted of PBMCs. The receptors derive from a male donor in good health and CMV-seropositive.

This clone was recorded a few times. The chain has TRBV15 and TRBJ1-4, with 9 bases aligning to TRBD1. Germline CDR1 is LNHNV and CDR2 is YYDKDF (reference sequence). The CDR3 loop spans 14 amino acids. V lost 5 bases and J lost 7; bases outside the gene matches: 5. CDR3 nucleotide sequence: TGTGCCACCAGCGACGACAGGGGGAGTGAAAAACTGTTTTTT. It codes for CATSDDRGSEKLFF.

V is TRBV2 and J is TRBJ2-3; unclear D gene. V was cut by 5 bases and J by 5 bases, with 14 bases left in between. This CDR3 region has 14 residues. The germline V gene has CDR1 SNHLY and CDR2 FYNNEI. DNA for the CDR3: TGTGCCAGCAGTTTTGCGGAGCTGGGAGATACGCAGTATTTT. Amino acid sequence: CASSFAELGDTQYF.

The chain employs TRBV6-6 and TRBJ2-5, with 7 nucleotides matching TRBD1. Germline V gene sequence: CDR1 MNHNY, CDR2 SVGAGI (reference sequence). This CDR3 is 14 amino acids long. Trimming cost V 4 bases and J 2 bases; bases outside gene matches: 4. The CDR3, as DNA: TGTGCCAGCAGTTCGACAGGGCCTCAAGAGACCCAGTACTTC. Residues: CASSSTGPQETQYF.

The rearrangement links TRBV15 to TRBJ2-7; TRBD2 aligns across 10 bases. Trimming removed 1 base from V and 4 bases from J; junction bases left unmatched: 10. CDR3 size: 17 residues. Germline V gene lookup returns CDR1 LNHNV and CDR2 YYDKDF (reference sequence). CDR3 DNA sequence: TGTGCCACCAGCAGAGCAGGGGGTAGCGGGAGGTGGTACGAGCAGTACTTC. Translated: CATSRAGGSGRWYEQYF.

The chain links TRBV28 to TRBJ2-4; TRBD1 agrees at 7 bases. V shed 9 bases and J 0 bases; nucleotides not matched to a gene: 17. In germline, CDR1 is MDHEN, CDR2 SYDVKM. CDR3 length: 18 residues. CDR3 in amino acids: CASTLRDSYFLAKNIQYF. The CDR3 DNA reads TGTGCCAGTACCCTCCGGGACAGTTACTTCCTAGCCAAAAACATTCAGTACTTC. The variable domain in full, with the rest retrieved from reference TRBV28 and TRBJ2-4, is DVKVTQSSRYLVKRTGEKVFLECVQDMDHENMFWYRQDPGLGLRLIYFSYDVKMKEKGDIPEGYSVSREKKERFSLILESASTNQTSMYLCASTLRDSYFLAKNIQYFGAGTRLSVL.

The rearrangement links TRBV19 to TRBJ1-1; D is undetermined. In germline, CDR1 is LNHDA, CDR2 SQIVND (reference sequence). With 5 bases removed from V and 2 bases from J, the gap between germline ends came to 9 bases. The CDR3 has 13 amino acids. CDR3 residues: CASSSGFNTEAFF. The CDR3 bases are TGTGCCAGTAGTTCCGGGTTCAACACTGAAGCTTTCTTT.

The gene calls are TRBV10-3 and TRBJ2-2; the D gene is possibly TRBD1 (5 bases). The germline V and J ends were trimmed by 8 bases and 1 base, with 20 bases remaining between them. CDR1 and CDR2 (germline): ENHRY, SYGVKD. The CDR3 is 17 amino acids. CDR3 loop: CAIGPQGEQLNTGELFF. As DNA, the CDR3 is TGTGCCATCGGCCCGCAGGGTGAGCAGCTGAACACCGGGGAGCTGTTTTTT.

This chain connects TRBV5-5 to TRBJ2-1, with 9 bases fitting TRBD1. The CDR3 totals 10 residues. The germline V gene has CDR1 SGHKS and CDR2 YYEKEE (reference sequence). The CDR3 sequence: CATGGNEQFF. The CDR3 DNA reads TGTGCGACAGGGGGAAATGAGCAGTTCTTC.

V and J are TRBV10-3 and TRBJ2-7, with D uncertain. Trimming left V 0 bases short and J 2 bases short, with 14 bases between. Germline assignment: CDR1 ENHRY and CDR2 SYGVKD. The CDR3 extends over 16 amino acids. The CDR3: CAISESGGRVTYEQYF. The CDR3 nucleotides read TGTGCCATCAGTGAGTCTGGCGGCCGCGTCACCTACGAGCAGTACTTC.

The J gene is TRBJ2-1, the V gene TRBV4-1; possible D gene TRBD1, 5 bases. Germline lookup yields CDR1 MGHRA and CDR2 YSYEKL. This CDR3 region has 15 residues. Between the trimmed V and J ends, which lost 0 bases and 5 bases, there was a span of 11 bases. This chain's CDR3 is CASSQDPGLNNEQFF. The CDR3 DNA follows: TGCGCCAGCAGCCAAGATCCAGGGCTCAACAATGAGCAGTTCTTC.

Notes on this clone: An end of the junction does not agree with germline; a read error may underlie this. This sequence joins TRBV6-1 and TRBJ2-3; perhaps TRBD2 as D (5 bases). This CDR3 is 11 amino acids long. The germline CDR1 and CDR2 sequences are MNHNS and SASEGT. The CDR3 here is CASSPGTWRCF. CDR3 sequence (DNA): TGTGCCAGCAGCCCCGGTACGTGGAGGTGTTTT.

The chain uses TRBV11-2 and TRBJ1-2, with 7 bases lining up with TRBD1. The CDR3 totals 15 residues. Germline CDR1 is SGHAT and CDR2 is FQNNGV. J was trimmed by 4 bases and V by 2 bases; bases with no gene match: 7. CDR3 nucleotides: TGTGCCAGCAGCTTACAACAGGGGTCCTCCTATGGCTACACCTTC. Translated, it gives CASSLQQGSSYGYTF.

This clone was detected a few times. The V call is TRBV4-2, the J call TRBJ2-1; 14 bases are a match to TRBD2. V was pared by 3 bases and J by 4 bases, with 5 bases of the junction left unmatched. The V gene's germline CDR1 is LGHNA and CDR2 YNFKEQ. This CDR3 has 17 residues. The CDR3 protein is CASSHGTSGRSYNEQFF. The DNA of the CDR3 is TGTGCCAGCAGCCACGGGACTAGCGGGAGATCTTACAATGAGCAGTTCTTC.

This clone was found once. V usage is TRBV19 and J usage is TRBJ1-1, with D possibly matching TRBD1 (5 bases). Germline CDR1 and CDR2: LNHDA and SQIVND (reference sequence). V was cut by 9 bases and J by 4 bases, with 21 bases left in between. The CDR3 is 15 amino acids. The DNA for the CDR3 is TGTGCCAGCGCCCCCACCCGGGGGGGTGGCACTGAAGCTTTCTTT. Translation gives CASAPTRGGGTEAFF.